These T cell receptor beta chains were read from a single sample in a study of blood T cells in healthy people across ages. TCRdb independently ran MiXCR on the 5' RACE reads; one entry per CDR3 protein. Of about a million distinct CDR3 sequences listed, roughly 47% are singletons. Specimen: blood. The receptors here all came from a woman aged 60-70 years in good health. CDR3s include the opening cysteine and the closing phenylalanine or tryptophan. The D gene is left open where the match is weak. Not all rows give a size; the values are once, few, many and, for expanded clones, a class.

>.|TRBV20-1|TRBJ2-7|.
TGCAGTGCTCAGCCGGGACTTCAACCTAACGAGCAGTACTTC
CSAQPGLQPNEQYF
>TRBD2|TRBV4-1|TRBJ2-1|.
TGCGCCAGCAGCCAAGTACCTAGCGGGAGAGACGAGCAGTTCTTC
CASSQVPSGRDEQFF
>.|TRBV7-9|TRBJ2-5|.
TGTGCCAGCGGAGAAGGTAGCCAAGAGACCCAGTACTTC
CASGEGSQETQYF
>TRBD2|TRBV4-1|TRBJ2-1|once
TGCGCCAGCAGCCAAGACCTCAGCGGGAGAAGTGAGCAGTTCTTC
CASSQDLSGRSEQFF
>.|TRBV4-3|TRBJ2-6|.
TGCGCCAGCAGCCAAGTTCGGGGGAGCTCTGGGGCCAACGTCCCGACTTTC
CASSQVRGSSGANVPTF
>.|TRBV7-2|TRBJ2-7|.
TGTGCCAGCAGCCAACGGGACTCTCGAGGGGAGCAGTACTTC
CASSQRDSRGEQYF
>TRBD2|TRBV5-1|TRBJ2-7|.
TGCGCCAGCAGCTTGATAGGGACTAGCGGATACAATGAGCAGTACTTC
CASSLIGTSGYNEQYF
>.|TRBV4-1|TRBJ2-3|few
TGCGCCAGCAGCCAATCTTCAGGAGGGAGAAGGACAGATACGCAGTATTTT
CASSQSSGGRRTDTQYF
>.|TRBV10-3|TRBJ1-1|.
TGTGCCATAGGGCCGCAGGGGCGGAACACTGAAGCTTTCTTT
CAIGPQGRNTEAFF
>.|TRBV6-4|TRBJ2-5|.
TGTGCCAGCAGTGTCGTGGCGGGGCAAGAGACCCAGTACTTC
CASSVVAGQETQYF
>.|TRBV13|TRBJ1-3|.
TGTGCCAGCAGCTTAGACCAGGGTTCCGGAAACACCATATATTTT
CASSLDQGSGNTIYF
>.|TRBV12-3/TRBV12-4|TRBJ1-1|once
TGTGCCAGCAGTTTAGCGGAGGGGAGAGCTTTCTTT
CASSLAEGRAFF
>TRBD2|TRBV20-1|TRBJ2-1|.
TGCAGTGCTAGGGCGGGAGCAGGAAACAATGAGCAGTTCTTC
CSARAGAGNNEQFF
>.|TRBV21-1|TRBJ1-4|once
TGTGCCAGCAGCGGCGAAAGCCGACAGGGTACTAATGAAAAACTGTCTTTT
CASSGESRQGTNEKLSF
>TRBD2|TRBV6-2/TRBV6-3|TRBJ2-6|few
TGTGCCAGCACCTCAGGGACTAGCGGGAGACCCTCTGGGGCCAACGTCCTGACTTTC
CASTSGTSGRPSGANVLTF
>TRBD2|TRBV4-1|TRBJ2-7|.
TGCGCCGGCAGCCCTTCACTAGCGGGAGCTTCTTACGAGCAGTACTTC
CAGSPSLAGASYEQYF
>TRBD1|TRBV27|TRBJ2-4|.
TGTGCCATCAGTCAACGGACAGGGGTAAACATTCAGTACTTC
CAISQRTGVNIQYF
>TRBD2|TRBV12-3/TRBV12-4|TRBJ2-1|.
TGTGCCAGCAGTTTGCGGGAGGCTCTCGGTGAGCAGTTCTTC
CASSLREALGEQFF
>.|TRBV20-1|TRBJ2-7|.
TGCAGTGCTAGTGGAGGGACTGGGCTTGACGAGCAGTACTTC
CSASGGTGLDEQYF
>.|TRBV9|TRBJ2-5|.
TGTGCCAGCAGCGAGCATAACCAAGGGACCCAGTACTTC
CASSEHNQGTQYF
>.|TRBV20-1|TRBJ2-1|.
TGCAGTGCTAGAGGACCGGGACACCAGTTCTTC
CSARGPGHQFF
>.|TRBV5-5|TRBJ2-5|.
TGTGCCAGCAGAAACTTGGGGGGAGGCAGAGGAGAGACCCAGTACTTC
CASRNLGGGRGETQYF
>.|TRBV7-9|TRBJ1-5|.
TGTGCCAGCAGCGACGGGGGGGGATTGGGTCAGCCCCAGCATTTT
CASSDGGGLGQPQHF
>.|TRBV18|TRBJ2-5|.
TGTGCCAGCTCACCACCCAGGGGCCGAGAGACCCAGTACTTC
CASSPPRGRETQYF
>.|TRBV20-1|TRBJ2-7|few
TGCAGTGCTAGCTTAAGCGAGCAGTACTTC
CSASLSEQYF
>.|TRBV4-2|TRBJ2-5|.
TGTGCCGGCAGCCAGGAAAGTAGTGCTGGGACCCAGTACTTC
CAGSQESSAGTQYF